These T cell receptor beta chains were read from a single sample in a study of spatial heterogeneity in lung cancer. Each CDR3 protein is one row after TCRdb ran MiXCR on the 5' RACE reads. The sample includes 50,000 to 65,000 distinct CDR3 sequences, approximately 8.9% seen only once; the top ten take roughly 16%. This material consisted of PBMCs, taken at surgery. These receptors all come from a female donor with early-stage non-small cell lung cancer. Both conserved end residues are part of each CDR3. Fields, in order: clone size, V gene, J gene, D gene, CDR3 DNA, CDR3 protein. D genes are given only for firm matches. A row's size may be missing; if present it is once, few, many or a size class.

abundance: -
v_gene: TRBV6-5
j_gene: TRBJ2-2
d_gene: -
CDR3nt: TGTGCCAGCAGTTACTTCCAGGGCACCGGGGAGCTGTTTTTT
CDR3aa: CASSYFQGTGELFF

abundance: -
v_gene: TRBV3-1
j_gene: TRBJ2-2
d_gene: -
CDR3nt: TGTGCCAGCAGCCAAGATGTCGGATCGAACACCGGGGAGCTGTTTTTT
CDR3aa: CASSQDVGSNTGELFF

abundance: -
v_gene: TRBV20-1
j_gene: TRBJ2-7
d_gene: -
CDR3nt: TGCAGTGCTAGAGATCTTCGATGGAGCTACGAGCAGTACTTC
CDR3aa: CSARDLRWSYEQYF

abundance: few
v_gene: TRBV5-1
j_gene: TRBJ1-6
d_gene: TRBD1
CDR3nt: TGCGCCAGCAGGGAAGGGACAGGGACGAATTCATCCCTCCACTTT
CDR3aa: CASREGTGTNSSLHF

abundance: many
v_gene: TRBV6-5
j_gene: TRBJ2-5
d_gene: -
CDR3nt: TGTGCCAGCAAAGGTCCTCGAGGTACCCAGTACTTC
CDR3aa: CASKGPRGTQYF

abundance: many
v_gene: TRBV18
j_gene: TRBJ2-2
d_gene: -
CDR3nt: TGTGCCAGCTCACCAAGGGCTGGGGCAGACGCGAACACCGGGGAGCTGTTTTTT
CDR3aa: CASSPRAGADANTGELFF

abundance: -
v_gene: TRBV20-1
j_gene: TRBJ2-7
d_gene: -
CDR3nt: TGCAGTGCTAGAGACTCGACACCCCACGAGCAGTACTTC
CDR3aa: CSARDSTPHEQYF

abundance: -
v_gene: TRBV12-5
j_gene: TRBJ2-1
d_gene: -
CDR3nt: TGTGCTAGTGGTTCGGACCCGGCGACTAGGCAGTTCTTC
CDR3aa: CASGSDPATRQFF

abundance: -
v_gene: TRBV12-3/TRBV12-4
j_gene: TRBJ2-1
d_gene: TRBD2
CDR3nt: TGTGCCAGCCGGGGTAGCGGGAGGGTAGATGAGCAGTTCTTC
CDR3aa: CASRGSGRVDEQFF

abundance: many
v_gene: TRBV20-1
j_gene: TRBJ1-1
d_gene: -
CDR3nt: TGCAGTGCGTGGAGCACTGAAGCTTTCTTT
CDR3aa: CSAWSTEAFF

abundance: many
v_gene: TRBV9
j_gene: TRBJ2-5
d_gene: -
CDR3nt: TGTGCCAGCAGCTCTCATGTCCGTTCGGGGGAGCAAGAGACCCAGTACTTC
CDR3aa: CASSSHVRSGEQETQYF

abundance: many
v_gene: TRBV10-1
j_gene: TRBJ2-3
d_gene: -
CDR3nt: TGCGCCAGCAGTGATCCTGGGGGGCATACGCAGTATTTT
CDR3aa: CASSDPGGHTQYF

abundance: many
v_gene: TRBV28
j_gene: TRBJ2-5
d_gene: -
CDR3nt: TGTGCCAGCAGTTTGATTGTGGGGACCGCAGCAGAAGAGACCCAGTACTTC
CDR3aa: CASSLIVGTAAEETQYF

abundance: many
v_gene: TRBV5-6
j_gene: TRBJ2-7
d_gene: -
CDR3nt: TGTGCCAGCAGCTCCATTAGACAGGCCCGGGGGGACGAGCAGTACTTC
CDR3aa: CASSSIRQARGDEQYF

abundance: many
v_gene: TRBV3-1
j_gene: TRBJ1-3
d_gene: -
CDR3nt: TGTGCCAGCAGCCAAGAGCCCCAGGGCCCAGGAAACACCATATATTTT
CDR3aa: CASSQEPQGPGNTIYF

abundance: -
v_gene: TRBV12-3/TRBV12-4
j_gene: TRBJ2-1
d_gene: -
CDR3nt: TGTGCCAGCAGTTTACGTCCTACCGGGACCACTTACAATGAGCAGTTCTTC
CDR3aa: CASSLRPTGTTYNEQFF

abundance: -
v_gene: TRBV28
j_gene: TRBJ1-4
d_gene: -
CDR3nt: TGTGCCACCTCAGGGACGCCGACTAATGAAAAACTGTTTTTT
CDR3aa: CATSGTPTNEKLFF

abundance: few
v_gene: TRBV7-9
j_gene: TRBJ2-7
d_gene: TRBD2
CDR3nt: TGTGCCAGCAGCCCTAGCGGGAGTAGCGAGCAGTACTTC
CDR3aa: CASSPSGSSEQYF

abundance: few
v_gene: TRBV5-4
j_gene: TRBJ1-1
d_gene: -
CDR3nt: TGTGCCAGCAGCTTGGACGGGGGTGTCACTGAAGCTTTCTTT
CDR3aa: CASSLDGGVTEAFF

abundance: -
v_gene: TRBV5-6
j_gene: TRBJ1-4
d_gene: -
CDR3nt: TGTGCCAGCAGCCCCAAGAGCCGGGTTTATGATGAAAAACTGTTTTTT
CDR3aa: CASSPKSRVYDEKLFF

abundance: few
v_gene: TRBV2
j_gene: TRBJ1-2
d_gene: TRBD1
CDR3nt: TGTGCCAGCAGCTTCACTCAGACAGGGGGCGTCGCTGGCTACACCTTC
CDR3aa: CASSFTQTGGVAGYTF

abundance: -
v_gene: TRBV30
j_gene: TRBJ1-1
d_gene: -
CDR3nt: TGTGCCTGGAGTGTACGTATAGGGAACACTGAAGCTTTCTTT
CDR3aa: CAWSVRIGNTEAFF

abundance: many
v_gene: TRBV4-1
j_gene: TRBJ1-4
d_gene: -
CDR3nt: TGCGCCAGCAGCCCCGGACATACTAATGAAAAACTGTTTTTT
CDR3aa: CASSPGHTNEKLFF

abundance: few
v_gene: TRBV7-9
j_gene: TRBJ2-5
d_gene: TRBD2
CDR3nt: TGTGCCAGCAGCTCCCGGACTAGCGGGGGGGGATTCCAAGAGACCCAGTACTTC
CDR3aa: CASSSRTSGGGFQETQYF

abundance: many
v_gene: TRBV5-1
j_gene: TRBJ1-4
d_gene: TRBD1
CDR3nt: TGCGCCAGCAGCCCCCGGACAGGGGGCTCAGCTAATGAAAAACTGTTTTTT
CDR3aa: CASSPRTGGSANEKLFF

abundance: -
v_gene: TRBV7-2
j_gene: TRBJ1-1
d_gene: -
CDR3nt: TGTGCCAGCAGCTTAGCGGGGGGTTTGGGCACTGAAGCTTTCTTT
CDR3aa: CASSLAGGLGTEAFF

abundance: -
v_gene: TRBV27
j_gene: TRBJ1-4
d_gene: -
CDR3nt: TGTGCCAGCAGTTTAAGGGCAGCAACTAATGAAAAACTGTTTTTT
CDR3aa: CASSLRAATNEKLFF

abundance: many
v_gene: TRBV7-9
j_gene: TRBJ2-1
d_gene: -
CDR3nt: TGTGCCAGCAGCAAAGGAGGCGGGGTGAGAGACAATGAGCAGTTCTTC
CDR3aa: CASSKGGGVRDNEQFF

abundance: few
v_gene: TRBV3-1
j_gene: TRBJ2-7
d_gene: -
CDR3nt: TGTGCCAGCAGCCAAGTGCGGGGGCCGGACGAGCAGTACTTC
CDR3aa: CASSQVRGPDEQYF

abundance: many
v_gene: TRBV30
j_gene: TRBJ2-1
d_gene: TRBD2
CDR3nt: TGTGCCTGGGCCGGGAGGTTCGATGAGCAGTTCTTC
CDR3aa: CAWAGRFDEQFF

abundance: -
v_gene: TRBV20-1
j_gene: TRBJ1-1
d_gene: -
CDR3nt: TGCAGTGCCGACCTATCCGGGACAGAAGCTTTCTTT
CDR3aa: CSADLSGTEAFF

abundance: many
v_gene: TRBV12-3/TRBV12-4
j_gene: TRBJ1-5
d_gene: -
CDR3nt: TGTGCCAGCAGTCCGGGAATAGACAGGAGCAATCAGCCCCAGCATTTT
CDR3aa: CASSPGIDRSNQPQHF

abundance: many
v_gene: TRBV7-9
j_gene: TRBJ1-2
d_gene: -
CDR3nt: TGTGCCAGCAGTTCCAGGGACGGCTACACCTTC
CDR3aa: CASSSRDGYTF

abundance: many
v_gene: TRBV12-3/TRBV12-4
j_gene: TRBJ1-1
d_gene: -
CDR3nt: TGTGCCAGCAGTTTAACGCAGAACACTGAAGCTTTCTTT
CDR3aa: CASSLTQNTEAFF

abundance: medium-sized
v_gene: TRBV6-5
j_gene: TRBJ2-7
d_gene: TRBD1
CDR3nt: TGTGCCAGCACCGGACAGGGGGCGGGGGAGCAGTACTTC
CDR3aa: CASTGQGAGEQYF

abundance: many
v_gene: TRBV3-1
j_gene: TRBJ2-2
d_gene: TRBD1
CDR3nt: TGTGCCAGCAGCCGAAACAGGGGGCCCGGCACCGGGGAGCTGTTTTTT
CDR3aa: CASSRNRGPGTGELFF

abundance: -
v_gene: TRBV9
j_gene: TRBJ2-1
d_gene: -
CDR3nt: TGTGCCAGCAGCGTAGATAGCAGGAGCACCAATGAGCAGTTCTTC
CDR3aa: CASSVDSRSTNEQFF

abundance: many
v_gene: TRBV12-3/TRBV12-4
j_gene: TRBJ2-2
d_gene: -
CDR3nt: TGTGCCAGTTACCCCGGGACTCCGTTTAGGGGGGAGCTGTTTTTT
CDR3aa: CASYPGTPFRGELFF

abundance: many
v_gene: TRBV11-2
j_gene: TRBJ1-3
d_gene: -
CDR3nt: TGTGCCAGCAGCTTGGAAACAATGAACACCATATATTTT
CDR3aa: CASSLETMNTIYF

abundance: many
v_gene: TRBV2
j_gene: TRBJ2-4
d_gene: TRBD2
CDR3nt: TGTGCCAGCATGGGAGCGGGAGGGCGTAGAAACATTCAGTACTTC
CDR3aa: CASMGAGGRRNIQYF

abundance: many
v_gene: TRBV9
j_gene: TRBJ2-1
d_gene: -
CDR3nt: TGTGCCAGCAGCGTAGGGGTAGTGGAGGGTGTTGAGCAGTTCTTC
CDR3aa: CASSVGVVEGVEQFF

abundance: many
v_gene: TRBV6-5
j_gene: TRBJ2-5
d_gene: -
CDR3nt: TGTGCCAGCAGTTACCTCTTAGGACAGACAGCCGAAAAAGAGACCCAGTACTTC
CDR3aa: CASSYLLGQTAEKETQYF

abundance: many
v_gene: TRBV7-8
j_gene: TRBJ2-1
d_gene: -
CDR3nt: TGTGCCAGCAGCTTATCTCGGGAGCAGTTCTTC
CDR3aa: CASSLSREQFF

abundance: few
v_gene: TRBV7-9
j_gene: TRBJ2-2
d_gene: TRBD2
CDR3nt: TGTGCCAGCAGCCCCGTAGCGGGAGCGGGCACCGGGGAGCTGTTTTTT
CDR3aa: CASSPVAGAGTGELFF

abundance: many
v_gene: TRBV20-1
j_gene: TRBJ1-2
d_gene: TRBD1
CDR3nt: TGCAGTGCTAGAGATCAAGGACAGGCCTATGGCTACACCTTC
CDR3aa: CSARDQGQAYGYTF

abundance: many
v_gene: TRBV28
j_gene: TRBJ1-5
d_gene: -
CDR3nt: TGTGCCAGCAGTCGGGACCCAAATCAGCCCCAGCATTTT
CDR3aa: CASSRDPNQPQHF

abundance: few
v_gene: TRBV6-5
j_gene: TRBJ1-1
d_gene: -
CDR3nt: TGTGCCAGCAGTTATGGGGCAGTGAACACTGAAGCTTTCTTT
CDR3aa: CASSYGAVNTEAFF

abundance: few
v_gene: TRBV9
j_gene: TRBJ2-7
d_gene: -
CDR3nt: TGTGCCAGCCCCGAGCCCCCAGATCCCTCCTACGAGCAGTACTTC
CDR3aa: CASPEPPDPSYEQYF

abundance: few
v_gene: TRBV5-1
j_gene: TRBJ1-2
d_gene: -
CDR3nt: TGCGCCAGCAGCTTGGCGGGCAGGACGAATGGCTACACCTTC
CDR3aa: CASSLAGRTNGYTF

abundance: many
v_gene: TRBV20-1
j_gene: TRBJ2-3
d_gene: TRBD2
CDR3nt: TGCAGTGCCTGGAGCGGGACCACAGATACGCAGTATTTT
CDR3aa: CSAWSGTTDTQYF

abundance: many
v_gene: TRBV10-3
j_gene: TRBJ2-7
d_gene: TRBD1
CDR3nt: TGTGCCATCAGAGAGAGGACAGGGGGTAAGTCGGAGCAGTACTTC
CDR3aa: CAIRERTGGKSEQYF

abundance: few
v_gene: TRBV3-1
j_gene: TRBJ2-2
d_gene: TRBD2
CDR3nt: TGTGCCAGCAGCCAAGTCCCCCTAGCGGGAGACACCGGGGAGCTGTTTTTT
CDR3aa: CASSQVPLAGDTGELFF

abundance: many
v_gene: TRBV11-1
j_gene: TRBJ2-2
d_gene: TRBD2
CDR3nt: TGTGCCAGCAGCTTGTACTCCGGGACTAGCGGGGAGTACACCGGGGAGCTGTTTTTT
CDR3aa: CASSLYSGTSGEYTGELFF

abundance: many
v_gene: TRBV6-2/TRBV6-3
j_gene: TRBJ1-5
d_gene: -
CDR3nt: TGTGCCAGCAGTTACTCGGGGGCGCAGAATCAGCCCCAGCATTTT
CDR3aa: CASSYSGAQNQPQHF